This T cell receptor (beta chain) originates from a study of blood T cell repertoires in COVID-19. Per the germline V gene, CDR1 is SEHNR and CDR2 is FQNEAQ (reference sequence). With V trimmed by 5 bases and J by 5 bases, 5 bases remained unmatched. The CDR3 has 14 residues. Generated by immunoSEQ multiplex PCR, the TCRdb table keeps only in-frame clones and is missing some. The sample holds 150,000 to 200,000 clones; roughly 80% are singletons and the top ten take around 8%. The chain has TRBV7-9 and TRBJ2-2; 7 bases fit TRBD1. The source is a woman aged 55-69 years with COVID-19, enrolled during active disease. Sequenced sample: peripheral blood. The CDR3: CASSPRQGTGELFF. The CDR3 DNA reads TGTGCCAGCAGCCCCCGACAGGGTACCGGGGAGCTGTTTTTT.